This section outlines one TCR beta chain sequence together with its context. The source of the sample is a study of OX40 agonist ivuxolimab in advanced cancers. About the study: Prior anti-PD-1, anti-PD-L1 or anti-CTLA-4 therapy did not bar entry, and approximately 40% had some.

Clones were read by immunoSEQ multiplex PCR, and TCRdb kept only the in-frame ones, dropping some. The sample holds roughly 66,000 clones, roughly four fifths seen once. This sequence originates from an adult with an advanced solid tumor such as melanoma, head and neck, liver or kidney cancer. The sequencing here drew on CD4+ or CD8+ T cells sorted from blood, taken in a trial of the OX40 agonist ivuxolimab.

CDR3 region: CASSLLGTREKETQYF. Here the CDR3 DNA reads TGTGCCAGCAGTCTCCTAGGGACTAGGGAGAAAGAGACCCAGTACTTC. V is TRBV27 and J is TRBJ2-5, with 8 nucleotides matching TRBD2. Trimming took 5 bases from V and 3 from J; bases not matched to a gene: 11. The CDR3 is 16 amino acids. Germline values: CDR1 MNHEY, CDR2 SMNVEV (reference sequence).